A selection of T cell receptor beta chains follows, all from one sample in a study of blood T cell repertoires in COVID-19. Sequenced by immunoSEQ multiplex PCR; TCRdb stores in-frame clones only, minus some. The sample yields a few hundred thousand clones, around 88% seen once. Sequences were obtained from peripheral blood. These receptors were taken from a woman aged 50 to 60 with COVID-19, enrolled during active disease. Each CDR3 is given without its conserved first and last residue. The size entry is marked missing in some rows and otherwise reads once, few, many or a size class.

clone_size,v_call,cdr3_aa
NA,TRBV5-1,ASSLRDNKNIQY
NA,TRBV5-5,ASSFDKNYGYT
NA,TRBV10-1,ASSGQGTEAF
few,TRBV7-9,ASSVNRGTNEQF
NA,TRBV5-4,ASSLAGQFPYEQY
NA,TRBV7-2,ASSLGLAGAYNEQF
NA,TRBV7-3,ASSLKRDRSNQPQH
NA,TRBV20-1,SARTAYEQY
NA,TRBV4-1,ASSPWTVSEAF
NA,TRBV7-2,ASSSRTGGSYEQY
NA,TRBV11-2,ASSTGGAGREPQH
NA,TRBV25-1,ASGGTARTEAF
NA,TRBV10-3,AISGGSEAF
NA,TRBV6-1,ASSDRGHTNNLLMNTEAF
NA,TRBV6-2/TRBV6-3,ASSPSRARQGLSYEQY
NA,TRBV30,AWSVLGLTGELF
NA,TRBV9,ASSVRVGGQRNSPLH
NA,TRBV4-1,ASSLQGPYSTGELF
NA,TRBV2,ASSTPGTGELF
NA,TRBV18,ASSPQPGGEAF
NA,TRBV2,ASSEDRGGETQY
NA,TRBV7-9,ASSSTGFLGNTIY
NA,TRBV12-3/TRBV12-4,ASSRTGVTEAF
NA,TRBV5-5,ASSPGQLPHLPANEQF
NA,TRBV19,ASAEGRTQPQH
once,TRBV18,ASSPRTSEDEKLF
NA,TRBV9,ASSVAGGGQPQH
once,TRBV2,ASCPLAGGRYEQY
NA,TRBV6-2/TRBV6-3,ASSYRLAGFTDTQY
NA,TRBV5-1,ASSPIGYEQY
NA,TRBV4-2,ASSQHSQGARTEAF
NA,TRBV5-5,ASSLDPSVGRDSPLH
once,TRBV9,ASSVVPGTGQETQY
NA,TRBV10-3,AISGRGTSGTDTQY
NA,TRBV25-1,ASKGPGAERYNEQF
NA,TRBV6-6,ASSFAGGLGDNEQF
NA,TRBV29-1,SVEGRGQDIQY
NA,TRBV27,ASNSGGTRKQY
NA,TRBV5-6,ASQGGATNEKLF
NA,TRBV4-1,ASSQEYGQGVYEQY
NA,TRBV19,ASSPSSGGGYNEQF
NA,TRBV5-4,ASSPGLAGGLSGEQF
NA,TRBV3-1/TRBV3-2,ASSPTNSADTQY
NA,TRBV18,ASSPIWGDNYGYT
once,TRBV19,ASSITVGSSYEQY
NA,TRBV30,AWNQYRQSAEQY
NA,TRBV12-3/TRBV12-4,ASNQRMSYGYT
NA,TRBV25-1,ASRSTFREQY
NA,TRBV19,ASSIETGDAQH
NA,TRBV4-1,ASSRVEAGRGGVNEQF
NA,TRBV5-4,ASSLYSSGNYGYT
NA,TRBV29-1,SVEDPGREQY
once,TRBV9,ASSAGTGAISAGNTIY